Shown below are 16 T cell receptor beta chains from a single sample sequenced in a study of shared clonotypes between healthy human individuals. Sequencing was performed with immunoSEQ multiplex PCR; in TCRdb, only in-frame clones are kept and a portion is missing. The sample consists of 950,000 to 1,100,000 clones, 78% of them appearing once. The sample comprised memory CD4+ T cells from PBMCs. Subset noted: CD45RA-negative fraction. The receptors derive from a man between 18 and 35 years old in good health. Some clones in this sample may be carry-over from other donors' samples.

The V gene is TRBV5-6, the J gene TRBJ2-2; 9 positions match TRBD1. V was clipped by 0 bases and J by 4 bases; unmatched bases: 1. The CDR3 totals 15 residues. CDR1 is SGHDT and CDR2 is YYEEEE in the germline V gene. The CDR3 nucleotides read TGTGCCAGCAGCTTGGGGGACAGGGTCACCGGGGAGCTGTTTTTT. Translated, it gives CASSLGDRVTGELFF. Variable domain in full (rest from reference TRBV5-6 and TRBJ2-2): DAGVTQSPTHLIKTRGQQVTLRCSPKSGHDTVSWYQQALGQGPQFIFQYYEEEERQRGNFPDRFSGHQFPNYSSELNVNALLLGDSALYLCASSLGDRVTGELFFGEGSRLTVL.

The chain combines TRBV5-1 with TRBJ2-5, with D maybe TRBD2 (7 bases). The J call may be incorrect, as the DNA end agrees better with TRBJ2-7. Per germline, CDR1 SGHRS and CDR2 YFSETQ. The CDR3 is 13 amino acids. The CDR3: CASSLAGGNEQYF. CDR3 DNA sequence: TGCGCCAGCAGCTTGGCGGGGGGCAACGAGCAGTACTTC.

V usage is TRBV4-2 and J usage is TRBJ2-1; 9 bases line up with TRBD2. Per germline, CDR1 LGHNA and CDR2 YNFKEQ. V gave up 0 bases and J gave up 9 bases; unmatched junction bases: 9. The CDR3 extends over 16 amino acids. CDR3 in DNA: TGTGCCAGCAGCCAAGATTGGGGACTAGCCAGGGGTGAGCAGTTCTTC. It yields the protein CASSQDWGLARGEQFF.

The CDR3 sequence: CASSPRQGRIDTEAFF. The CDR3 coding sequence is TGTGCCAGCAGCCCCCGACAGGGAAGAATTGACACTGAAGCTTTCTTT. The chain carries TRBV4-2 and TRBJ1-1; 7 nucleotides agree with TRBD1. This CDR3 has 16 amino acids. CDR1 LGHNA and CDR2 YNFKEQ come from the germline V gene. Losses at the gene ends were 4 bases for V and 3 bases for J; bases not matched to a gene: 11.

The V gene is TRBV11-2, the J gene TRBJ2-5, with D unclear. Germline V lookup: CDR1 SGHAT, CDR2 FQNNGV. V was cut by 6 bases and J by 1 base, with 6 bases left in between. The CDR3 has 12 amino acids. CDR3 in DNA: TGTGCCAGCAGATCTTTCCAAGAGACCCAGTACTTC. Translating gives CASRSFQETQYF.

The rearrangement uses TRBV2 and TRBJ2-5; D possibly corresponds to TRBD2 (6 bases). Germline CDR1 SNHLY, CDR2 FYNNEI. This CDR3 is 13 amino acids long. Trimming removed 6 bases from V and 7 bases from J, with 15 bases in between. The CDR3 sequence is CASRLVTGGTQYF. CDR3 nucleotide sequence: TGTGCCAGCAGATTGGTCACCGGGGGGACCCAGTACTTC.

This clone was seen more than once but under ten times. The V gene is TRBV7-9, the J gene TRBJ2-1; D assignment may be TRBD1 or TRBD2 (6 bases each). Germline V CDR1 and CDR2: SEHNR, FQNEAQ (reference sequence). V gave up 4 bases and J gave up 6 bases, with 16 bases separating them. The CDR3 has 15 amino acids. CDR3 sequence (DNA): TGTGCCAGCAGCTCCCGAGGGGGGACCAGCAATGAGCAGTTCTTC. It is translated as CASSSRGGTSNEQFF.

V and J are TRBV5-1 and TRBJ2-7; TRBD2 matches at 13 bases. V lost 5 bases, J lost 6 bases, and 5 bases stayed unmatched. The CDR3 has 14 amino acids. Germline loops: CDR1 SGHRS, CDR2 YFSETQ. The CDR3 region has the DNA TGCGCCAGCAGTGCAAGACTAGCGGGAGGCGAGCAGTACTTC. Translated, it gives CASSARLAGGEQYF.

The V gene is TRBV11-2, the J gene TRBJ2-5; unclear D gene. This CDR3 is built from 11 residues. Germline V gene data show CDR1 as SGHAT and CDR2 as FQNNGV. Between the trimmed V and J ends, which lost 4 bases and 3 bases, there was a span of 3 bases. The CDR3 reads CASSSEETQYF. CDR3 nucleotides: TGTGCCAGCAGCTCCGAAGAGACCCAGTACTTC.

The chain uses TRBV29-1 and TRBJ2-3, with TRBD2 as a possible D gene (6 bases). Germline V gene lookup returns CDR1 SQVTM and CDR2 ANQGSEA. Deletions cut 2 bases from V and 2 bases from J, with 17 bases between. The CDR3 sequence is 16 residues long. CDR3 in amino acids: CSVELGLVDYTDTQYF. The CDR3 DNA sequence: TGCAGCGTTGAACTGGGACTCGTCGATTACACAGATACGCAGTATTTT.

J is TRBJ1-1 and V is TRBV29-1; D remains unclear. Germline V gives CDR1 SQVTM, CDR2 ANQGSEA. CDR3 length: 12 residues. Trimming removed 7 bases at V and 6 bases at J, with 15 bases between. CDR3 DNA sequence: TGCAGCGCCCTTAAACTAAGGTCTGAAGCTTTCTTT. Translated, it gives CSALKLRSEAFF.

This rearrangement joins TRBV5-4 to TRBJ1-2; D remains ambiguous. V gave up 0 bases and J gave up 2 bases, with 20 bases separating them. The germline CDR1 and CDR2 sequences are SGHNT and YYREEE (reference sequence). The CDR3 has 18 amino acids. As DNA, the CDR3 is TGTGCCAGCAGCTTGGTAGCGGGCGTCATTCAGGCGAACTATGGCTACACCTTC. This translates into CASSLVAGVIQANYGYTF. The variable domain in full, completed from reference TRBV5-4 and TRBJ1-2, reads ETGVTQSPTHLIKTRGQQVTLRCSSQSGHNTVSWYQQALGQGPQFIFQYYREEENGRGNFPPRFSGLQFPNYSSELNVNALELDDSALYLCASSLVAGVIQANYGYTFGSGTRLTVV.

The J gene is TRBJ2-3, the V gene TRBV28; D ambiguous. From germline, CDR1 is MDHEN and CDR2 SYDVKM. The CDR3 length is 12 residues. Trimming removed 1 base from V and 7 bases from J, with 6 bases in between. The CDR3, as DNA: TGTGCCAGCAGTTTATTGGGATATACGCAGTATTTT. It encodes CASSLLGYTQYF.

The sample holds many counts of this clone. This chain links TRBV2 with TRBJ1-2; D may be TRBD1 (6 bases). Trimming took 5 bases from V and 1 from J, leaving 8 bases between them. This CDR3 comprises 13 residues. Germline lookup yields CDR1 SNHLY and CDR2 FYNNEI. This chain's CDR3 is CASSPGHNYGYTF. DNA for the CDR3: TGTGCCAGCAGTCCGGGACATAACTATGGCTACACCTTC.

The chain combines TRBV7-6 with TRBJ2-5; the D is unclear. The DNA end is more similar to TRBJ2-7, so the J call may be wrong. The CDR3 is 15 residues long. CDR1 and CDR2 from the germline V gene are SGHVS and FNYEAQ. This CDR3 reads CASSLDPFGRYEQYF. The DNA for the CDR3 is TGTGCCAGCAGCTTAGACCCCTTTGGGCGGTACGAGCAGTACTTC.

The rearrangement uses TRBV5-4 and TRBJ2-1, with unresolved D. V lost 4 bases, J lost 3 bases, and 8 bases lay in between. Germline CDR1 and CDR2: SGHNT and YYREEE (reference sequence). The CDR3 is 13 residues long. CDR3 sequence reads: CASSRTVYNEQFF. Here the CDR3 DNA reads TGTGCCAGCAGCCGGACGGTCTACAATGAGCAGTTCTTC.